This T cell receptor beta chain was observed in a study of T cells in Graves' hyperthyroidism and ophthalmopathy. The study, taken as a whole, reports: Most clonotypes that expanded in the thyroid above 0.001 also showed up in blood. In validation, the model predicted ophthalmopathy. These predictions came a median about 6.2 months before onset.

This clonotype has a count of ten or more. Antigen specificity is unknown. RNA transcripts served as the template for amplifying TCR beta CDR3 regions. HTBI primers were used for first-round RT-PCR of the TCR CDR3. TCRdb used MiXCR to reprocess the multiplex PCR reads, holding one entry per CDR3 protein. The sample has roughly 500,000 distinct CDR3 sequences, approximately 49% seen once. Based on clinical symptoms, serum thyroxine and TRAb, thyroid ultrasound and orbital computed tomography, diagnoses were reached. This receptor was obtained from an adult woman with Graves' disease, either hyperthyroidism or ophthalmopathy (not recorded which). Sequenced: peripheral blood or thyroid tissue (not recorded which).

This CDR3 is CASSLGQGAYYGYTF. The CDR3 DNA is TGTGCCAGCAGCTTAGGTCAGGGGGCTTACTATGGCTACACCTTC. This chain joins TRBV7-2 and TRBJ1-2; 8 nucleotides line up with TRBD1. The CDR3 contains 15 residues. The junction had 4 bases not matched to a gene; V was cut back by 1 base and J by 3 bases. Per the germline V gene, CDR1 is SGHTA and CDR2 is FQGNSA.